Listed here are 11 T cell receptor beta chains from one sample, sequenced in a study of blood T cell repertoires in COVID-19. TCRdb's copy holds only in-frame clones and misses some; the assay was immunoSEQ multiplex PCR. This table holds some 200,000 clones, 83% found once. Sequencing was done on a sample of PBMCs or T cells enriched from blood (not recorded which). All receptors come from a woman aged 45-59 years who had been exposed to COVID-19.

The chain links TRBV29-1 to TRBJ2-3; D ambiguous. CDR3 length equals 12 residues. The germline CDR1 and CDR2 sequences are SQVTM and ANQGSEA. Trimming removed 6 bases from V and 2 bases from J, with 9 bases in between. The CDR3 DNA sequence: TGCAGCGTGCAGGTAAACACAGATACGCAGTATTTT. It codes for CSVQVNTDTQYF.

The chain recombines TRBV11-2 with TRBJ1-5, with D hard to call. V shed 4 bases and J shed 2 bases, with 12 bases lying between them. There are 15 residues in the CDR3. Germline V gene data show CDR1 as SGHAT and CDR2 as FQNNGV. In DNA, the CDR3 is TGTGCCAGCAGCTCGGGAGGGTCAGGCAATCAGCCCCAGCATTTT. Translation gives CASSSGGSGNQPQHF.

The chain uses TRBV18 and TRBJ1-1; the D is unclear. Trimming took off 6 bases at V and 0 bases at J, with 17 bases between the two ends. CDR3 size: 16 residues. The germline V gene encodes CDR1 KGHSH and CDR2 LQKENI. The CDR3 loop reads CASSPRGLTVNTEAFF. The CDR3 DNA follows: TGTGCCAGCTCCCCCCGGGGTTTGACCGTGAACACTGAAGCTTTCTTT.

This chain links TRBV15 with TRBJ2-6; D is undetermined. The CDR3 extends over 15 amino acids. Germline V lookup: CDR1 LNHNV, CDR2 YYDKDF (reference sequence). The ends were cut back, 4 bases at V and 4 bases at J, with 11 bases in the middle. The CDR3, as DNA: TGTGCCACCAGCATTGCAGTGTCAGGGGCCAACGTCCTGACTTTC. Translating gives CATSIAVSGANVLTF.

The V call is TRBV5-4, the J call TRBJ1-1; 8 bases match TRBD1. The V segment lost 4 bases and the J segment 1 base; nucleotides outside the gene matches: 3. The CDR3 spans 14 residues. Germline assignment: CDR1 SGHNT and CDR2 YYREEE (reference sequence). The chain's CDR3 is CASSVRGRNTEAFF. The DNA for the CDR3 is TGTGCCAGCAGCGTCAGGGGGCGGAACACTGAAGCTTTCTTT. Supplemented by reference TRBV5-4 and TRBJ1-1, the full variable domain reads ETGVTQSPTHLIKTRGQQVTLRCSSQSGHNTVSWYQQALGQGPQFIFQYYREEENGRGNFPPRFSGLQFPNYSSELNVNALELDDSALYLCASSVRGRNTEAFFGQGTRLTVV.

This chain joins TRBV19 and TRBJ1-2, with D perhaps matching TRBD1 (6 bases). V lost 6 bases and J lost 5, with 16 bases in between. The V gene's germline CDR1 is LNHDA and CDR2 SQIVND (reference sequence). CDR3 length: 14 amino acids. The CDR3 coding sequence is TGTGCCAGTAGCGGCGGGGGGCGATCATATGGCTACACCTTC. Protein: CASSGGGRSYGYTF.

This sequence joins TRBV29-1 and TRBJ2-5, with 7 bases lining up with TRBD1. The CDR3 is 13 amino acids. Per the germline V gene, CDR1 is SQVTM and CDR2 is ANQGSEA. J lost 1 base, V lost 5 bases, and 4 bases had no gene match. The CDR3 loop is CSVTTGAQETQYF. The CDR3 region has the DNA TGCAGCGTTACTACAGGGGCCCAAGAGACCCAGTACTTC.

Here the CDR3 DNA reads TGTGCCAGTAGGACAACAGGGCTCTCTGGAAACACCATATATTTT. Encoded protein: CASRTTGLSGNTIYF. The rearrangement links TRBV19 to TRBJ1-3, with TRBD1 as a possible D gene (6 bases). The CDR3 totals 15 residues. The ends were cut back, 6 bases at V and 0 bases at J, with 12 bases in the middle. CDR1 is LNHDA and CDR2 is SQIVND in the germline V gene (reference sequence). The variable domain in full, completed from reference TRBV19 and TRBJ1-3, reads DGGITQSPKYLFRKEGQNVTLSCEQNLNHDAMYWYRQDPGQGLRLIYYSQIVNDFQKGDIAEGYSVSREKKESFPLTVTSAQKNPTAFYLCASRTTGLSGNTIYFGEGSWLTVV.

The chain employs TRBV10-1 and TRBJ2-7; D perhaps matches TRBD2 (6 bases). Germline assignment: CDR1 WNHNN and CDR2 SYGVQD (reference sequence). V shed 2 bases and J shed 6 bases, with 26 bases lying between them. The CDR3 is 18 residues long. CDR3: CASSEGTLGGSYGGEQYF. The DNA of the CDR3 is TGCGCCAGCAGTGAGGGTACCCTTGGAGGGAGTTATGGGGGCGAGCAGTACTTC.

The rearrangement uses TRBV29-1 and TRBJ1-1; perhaps TRBD1 as D (6 bases). Germline lookup yields CDR1 SQVTM and CDR2 ANQGSEA. The CDR3 covers 13 residues. Trimming removed 2 bases from V and 5 bases from J, with 12 bases in between. This chain's CDR3 is CSVEWGQITEAFF. The CDR3 nucleotides are TGCAGCGTTGAATGGGGGCAGATTACTGAAGCTTTCTTT.

The chain joins TRBV30 to TRBJ2-3; 11 positions agree with TRBD2. This CDR3 has 16 amino acids. CDR1 and CDR2 (germline): GTSNPN, SVGIG (reference sequence). J lost 4 bases, V lost 0 bases, and 6 bases had no gene match. The CDR3, as DNA: TGTGCCTGGAGTGTACCTAGCGGGGGGAGGGCAGATACGCAGTATTTT. It codes for CAWSVPSGGRADTQYF.